Listed here are 9 T cell receptor beta chains from one sample, sequenced in a study of blood T cells in healthy people across ages. Combining a sample-barcoded 5' primer with a J-beta primer mix, a second PCR ran for about 6 to 12 cycles. Via MiXCR, TCRdb re-called the 5' RACE reads, giving one row per CDR3 protein. The sample consists of about 650,000 distinct CDR3 sequences, approximately 30% of them appearing once. Material for sequencing was blood. These receptors originate from an elderly woman in good health.

The rearrangement uses TRBV5-1 and TRBJ2-1, with unresolved D. Trimming removed 0 bases from V and 5 bases from J, with 12 bases in between. The CDR3 contains 15 residues. CDR1 and CDR2 from the germline V gene are SGHRS and YFSETQ. CDR3 residues: CASSLEGRADNEQFF. CDR3 bases: TGCGCCAGCAGCTTGGAAGGACGGGCAGACAATGAGCAGTTCTTC.

This clonotype was seen many times. The CDR3 nucleotides are TGTGCCAGCAGCCCGATACTCGGACAGGGATCCGAGCAGTACTTC. Protein: CASSPILGQGSEQYF. The rearrangement uses TRBV12-3 or TRBV12-4 and TRBJ2-7, with TRBD1 matching 8 bases. V lost 6 bases and J lost 6; bases outside the gene matches: 13. This CDR3 contains 15 residues.

In this sample, this clonotype turned up many times. The chain combines TRBV7-9 with TRBJ2-7, with D unresolved. The germline V gene has CDR1 SEHNR and CDR2 FQNEAQ (reference sequence). The CDR3 loop spans 12 amino acids. Trimming pared 1 base from V and 9 bases from J, leaving 10 bases between. CDR3 amino acids: CASSLGTFGQYF. The CDR3 DNA follows: TGTGCCAGCAGCTTAGGTACTTTCGGGCAGTACTTC.

This clonotype came up a few times. The CDR3 coding sequence is TGCAGTGCTAGAGATCCACGAGGGGGGCTTGAATACGAGCAGTACTTC. Translation gives CSARDPRGGLEYEQYF. This rearrangement joins TRBV20-1 to TRBJ2-7; tentatively, D is TRBD1 or TRBD2 (6 bases each). The V end lost 0 bases, the J end lost 4 bases, and 19 bases lay between the germline ends. This CDR3 is built from 16 residues. Germline CDR1 and CDR2: DFQATT and SNEGSKA (reference sequence).

Remarks on this clonotype: This may arise from a read error, as a much more abundant clone is one base away. This rearrangement joins TRBV7-9 to TRBJ2-1; tentative D call: TRBD1 (6 bases). Germline V CDR1 and CDR2: SEHNR, FQNEAQ (reference sequence). The CDR3 contains 14 residues. The V gene lost 3 bases and the J gene lost 13 bases, with 19 bases spanning the gap. CDR3 sequence reads: CASSFQGPQETQFF. CDR3 in DNA: TGTGCCAGCAGCTTCCAGGGGCCACAAGAGACCCAGTTCTTC.

The rearrangement uses TRBV9 and TRBJ2-1; 10 nucleotides agree with TRBD2. The CDR3 has 18 amino acids. V dropped 0 bases and J dropped 8; count of bases not matched to a gene: 14. In germline, CDR1 is SGDLS, CDR2 YYNGEE. The CDR3 loop is CASSVGSSGGGGDYEQFF. The DNA for the CDR3 is TGTGCCAGCAGCGTAGGGTCTAGCGGGGGCGGCGGAGACTATGAGCAGTTCTTC.

The sample holds many counts of this clonotype. J is TRBJ2-5 and V is TRBV11-2; TRBD1 or TRBD2 may be the D gene (6 bases each). The germline CDR1 and CDR2 sequences are SGHAT and FQNNGV. The germline V and J ends were trimmed by 2 bases and 3 bases, with 13 bases remaining between them. The CDR3 totals 15 residues. The CDR3 DNA reads as TGTGCCAGCAGCTTATATCGGGGGCTGAAAGAGACCCAGTACTTC. It codes for CASSLYRGLKETQYF. The full variable domain, in which reference TRBV11-2 and TRBJ2-5 provide the parts outside the CDR3, is EAGVAQSPRYKIIEKRQSVAFWCNPISGHATLYWYQQILGQGPKLLIQFQNNGVVDDSQLPKDRFSAERLKGVDSTLKIQPAKLEDSAVYLCASSLYRGLKETQYFGPGTRLLVL.

The CDR3 here is CAISSTGVGQYF. CDR3 nucleotide sequence: TGTGCCATCAGCTCGACAGGGGTCGGGCAGTATTTT. The chain combines TRBV10-3 with TRBJ2-3; TRBD1 aligns across 8 bases. Trimming took 6 bases from V and 11 from J; bases not matched to a gene: 7. CDR1 ENHRY and CDR2 SYGVKD come from the germline V gene. The length of the CDR3 is 12 residues.

This clonotype was picked up many times. J is TRBJ1-5 and V is TRBV20-1, with a weak D call TRBD1 (6 bases). CDR1 and CDR2 (germline): DFQATT, SNEGSKA (reference sequence). The CDR3 contains 13 residues. The V gene lost 6 bases and the J gene lost 2 bases, with 11 bases spanning the gap. CDR3 in DNA: TGCAGTGCGATCAGGGGAGGCAATCAGCCCCAGCATTTT. Translating it yields CSAIRGGNQPQHF.